This T cell receptor beta chain was recovered during a study of T-cell memory formation after mild COVID-19. On the study more broadly: Most TCR clusters belonged to a single donor. Study-wide points: Still unconfirmed is whether the second-wave clones peaking on day 37 recognized SARS-CoV-2.

From germline, CDR1 is SEHNR and CDR2 FQNEAQ (reference sequence). Trimming left V 6 bases short and J 2 bases short, with 11 bases between. This CDR3 has 13 residues. On this clonotype: Its antigen is as yet unknown.

TCR alpha and TCR beta cDNA libraries carrying sample barcodes and UMIs came from 5'RACE with constant-segment primers. TCRdb redid the calling of the 5' RACE reads with MiXCR, one entry per CDR3 protein. The table lists 470,000 or so distinct CDR3 sequences, 18% of them singletons. The J gene is TRBJ2-7, the V gene TRBV7-9; D possibly corresponds to TRBD2 (6 bases). This receptor was obtained from an adult woman who had mild COVID-19 (a few samples of this study predate the infection). Cell type and time point are not known. The sample taken for sequencing was PBMCs or a T cell subset sorted from them (not recorded which). CDR3 DNA sequence: TGTGCCAGCAGTATGGACTATGCCTACGAGCAGTACTTC. Its protein is CASSMDYAYEQYF.